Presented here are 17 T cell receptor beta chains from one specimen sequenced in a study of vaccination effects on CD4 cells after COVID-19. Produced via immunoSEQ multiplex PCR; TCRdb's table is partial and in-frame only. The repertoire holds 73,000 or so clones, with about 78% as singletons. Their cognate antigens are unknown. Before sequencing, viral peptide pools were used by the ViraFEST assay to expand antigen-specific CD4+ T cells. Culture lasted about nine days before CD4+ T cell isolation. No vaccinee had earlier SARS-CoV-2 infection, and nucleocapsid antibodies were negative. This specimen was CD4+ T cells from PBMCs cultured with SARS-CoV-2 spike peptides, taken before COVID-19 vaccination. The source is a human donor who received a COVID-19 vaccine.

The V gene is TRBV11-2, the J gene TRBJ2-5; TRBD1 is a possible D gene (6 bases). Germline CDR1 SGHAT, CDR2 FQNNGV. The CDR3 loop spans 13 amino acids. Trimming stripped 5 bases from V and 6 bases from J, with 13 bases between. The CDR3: CASSLGQQQTQYF. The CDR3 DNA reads TGTGCCAGCAGCCTAGGACAGCAACAGACCCAGTACTTC.

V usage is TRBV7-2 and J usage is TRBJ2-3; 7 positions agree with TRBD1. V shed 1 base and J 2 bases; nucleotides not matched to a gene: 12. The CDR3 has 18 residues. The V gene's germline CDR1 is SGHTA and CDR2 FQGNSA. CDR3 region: CASSLGVRGGLITDTQYF. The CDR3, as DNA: TGTGCCAGCAGCTTAGGGGTCAGAGGGGGCCTTATCACAGATACGCAGTATTTT.

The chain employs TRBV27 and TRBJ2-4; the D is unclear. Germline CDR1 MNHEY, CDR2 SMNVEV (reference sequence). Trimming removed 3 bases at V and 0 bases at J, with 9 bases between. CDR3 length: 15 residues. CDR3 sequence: CASSFVGIAKNIQYF. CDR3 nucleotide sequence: TGTGCCAGCAGTTTTGTAGGGATAGCCAAAAACATTCAGTACTTC.

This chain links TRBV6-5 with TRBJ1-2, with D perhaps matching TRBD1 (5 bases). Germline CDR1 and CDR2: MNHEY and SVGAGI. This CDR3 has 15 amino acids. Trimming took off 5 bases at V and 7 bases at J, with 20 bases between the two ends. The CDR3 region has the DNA TGTGCCAGCAGTCTTTCCCGTGGGGGGATGGGTGGCTACACCTTC. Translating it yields CASSLSRGGMGGYTF.

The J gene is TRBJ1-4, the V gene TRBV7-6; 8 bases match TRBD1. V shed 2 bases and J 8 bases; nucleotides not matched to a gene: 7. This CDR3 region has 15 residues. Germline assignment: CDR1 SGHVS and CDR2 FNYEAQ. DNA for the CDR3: TGTGCCAGCAGCTTACAGGGGGCTTTCCAGGAAAAACTGTTTTTT. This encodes CASSLQGAFQEKLFF.

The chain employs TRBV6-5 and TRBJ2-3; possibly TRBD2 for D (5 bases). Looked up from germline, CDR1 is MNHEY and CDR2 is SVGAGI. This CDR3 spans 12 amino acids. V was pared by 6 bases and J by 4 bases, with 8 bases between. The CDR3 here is CASRHSADTQYF. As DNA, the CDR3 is TGTGCCAGCAGACATAGCGCAGATACGCAGTATTTT.

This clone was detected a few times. The CDR3 bases are TGTGCCAGCAGATTTAGTATGGGGACGGCCAGCCACACTGAAGCTTTCTTT. It yields the protein CASRFSMGTASHTEAFF. The V and J genes are TRBV7-3 and TRBJ1-1; TRBD1 is a possible D gene (5 bases). Trimming removed 6 bases from V and 3 bases from J, with 23 bases in between. CDR3 size: 17 residues. The germline V gene encodes CDR1 SGHTA and CDR2 FQGTGA.

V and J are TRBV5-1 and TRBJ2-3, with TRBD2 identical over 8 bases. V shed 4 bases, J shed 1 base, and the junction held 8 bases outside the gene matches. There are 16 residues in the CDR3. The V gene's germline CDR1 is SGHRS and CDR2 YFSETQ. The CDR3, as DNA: TGCGCCAGCAGCCAAACCCCCGGGGGGGGCACAGATACGCAGTATTTT. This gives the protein CASSQTPGGGTDTQYF.

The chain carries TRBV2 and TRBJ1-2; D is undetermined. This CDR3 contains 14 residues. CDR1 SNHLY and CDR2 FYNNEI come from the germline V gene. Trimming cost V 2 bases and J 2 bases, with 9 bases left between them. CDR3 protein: CASSERGPNYGYTF. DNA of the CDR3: TGTGCCAGCAGTGAAAGAGGGCCGAACTATGGCTACACCTTC.

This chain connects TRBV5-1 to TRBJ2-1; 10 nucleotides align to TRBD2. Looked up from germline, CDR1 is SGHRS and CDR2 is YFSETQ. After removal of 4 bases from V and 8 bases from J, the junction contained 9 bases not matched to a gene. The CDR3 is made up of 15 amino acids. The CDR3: CASSTRLAGNDEQFF. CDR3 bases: TGCGCCAGCAGCACGCGACTAGCGGGTAATGATGAGCAGTTCTTC.

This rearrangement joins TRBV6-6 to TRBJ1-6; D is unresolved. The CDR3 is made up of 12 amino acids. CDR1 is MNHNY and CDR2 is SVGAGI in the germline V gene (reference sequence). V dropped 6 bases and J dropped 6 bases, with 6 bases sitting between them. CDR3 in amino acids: CASSDSNSPLHF. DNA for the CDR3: TGTGCCAGCAGCGATAGTAATTCACCCCTCCACTTT.

The CDR3 DNA follows: TGTGCCAGCAGACAAGGGGGGACTGAAGCTTTCTTT. Its translation is CASRQGGTEAFF. The gene calls are TRBV6-6 and TRBJ1-1; a weak D match, TRBD1 (6 bases). V dropped 6 bases and J dropped 5 bases, with 10 bases sitting between them. This CDR3 spans 12 amino acids. Germline V gives CDR1 MNHNY, CDR2 SVGAGI (reference sequence).

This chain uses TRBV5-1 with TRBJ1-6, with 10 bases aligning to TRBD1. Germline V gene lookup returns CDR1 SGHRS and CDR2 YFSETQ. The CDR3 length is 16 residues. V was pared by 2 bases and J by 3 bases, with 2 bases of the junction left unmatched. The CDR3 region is CASSFRDRGYNSPLHF. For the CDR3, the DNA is TGCGCCAGCAGCTTCCGGGACAGGGGCTATAATTCACCCCTCCACTTT. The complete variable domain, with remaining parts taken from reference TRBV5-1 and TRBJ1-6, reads KAGVTQTPRYLIKTRGQQVTLSCSPISGHRSVSWYQQTPGQGLQFLFEYFSETQRNKGNFPGRFSGRQFSNSRSEMNVSTLELGDSALYLCASSFRDRGYNSPLHFGNGTRLTVT.

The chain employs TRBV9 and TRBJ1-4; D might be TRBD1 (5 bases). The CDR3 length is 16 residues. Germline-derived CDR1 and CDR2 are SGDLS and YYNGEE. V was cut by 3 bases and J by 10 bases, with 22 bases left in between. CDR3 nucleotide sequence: TGTGCCAGCAGCGCGTCAACCGGGACGGGGGAGGCAAAACTGTTTTTT. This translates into CASSASTGTGEAKLFF.

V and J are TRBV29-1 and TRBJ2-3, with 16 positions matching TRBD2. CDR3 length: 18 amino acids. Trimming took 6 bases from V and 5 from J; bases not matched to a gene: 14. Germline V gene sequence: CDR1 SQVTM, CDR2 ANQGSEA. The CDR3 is CSVPVPGLAGGQVDTQYF. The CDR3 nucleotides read TGCAGCGTCCCGGTGCCGGGACTAGCGGGGGGGCAGGTAGATACGCAGTATTTT.

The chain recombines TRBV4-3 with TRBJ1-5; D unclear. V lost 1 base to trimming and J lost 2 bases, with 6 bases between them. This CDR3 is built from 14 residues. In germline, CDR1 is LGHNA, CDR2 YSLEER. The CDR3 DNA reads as TGCGCCAGCAGCCAAGTTGGCGGCAATCAGCCCCAGCATTTT. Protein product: CASSQVGGNQPQHF.

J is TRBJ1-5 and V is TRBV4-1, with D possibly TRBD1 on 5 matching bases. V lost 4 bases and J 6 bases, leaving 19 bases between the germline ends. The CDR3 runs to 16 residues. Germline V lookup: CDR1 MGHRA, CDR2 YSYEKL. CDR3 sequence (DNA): TGCGCCAGCAGCCCCCCCTTGGGGGTCGAGGGTCAGCCCCAGCATTTT. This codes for CASSPPLGVEGQPQHF.